Listed below are T cell receptor beta chains from one sample, sequenced in a study of blood T cell repertoires in COVID-19. Repertoires were generated with immunoSEQ multiplex PCR, while TCRdb's copy carries only in-frame clones and drops some. The table has over 85,000 clones, 70% to 90% seen once; the top ten hold about 3%. What was sequenced was peripheral blood. These TCRs come from a woman aged 45-65 years with acute or convalescent COVID-19. Both conserved end residues are trimmed from each CDR3. Each record gives: J gene, clone size, V gene, CDR3 protein. Rows may omit the clone size; those that give it use once, few, many or a size class.

TRBJ1-4 few TRBV19 ASTSGTGVEKLF
TRBJ2-2 - TRBV5-6 ASSRGMPRTGELF
TRBJ1-4 - TRBV6-2/TRBV6-3 ASSADRGPATNEKLF
TRBJ1-2 - TRBV19 ASSIVQGDGYT
TRBJ1-3 - TRBV25-1 ASSPQGTGNTIY
TRBJ1-2 - TRBV28 ASNYYSSPGYT
TRBJ2-3 - TRBV5-1 ASSLAGEGDTQY
TRBJ1-3 - TRBV28 ASTSLGNTIY
TRBJ2-5 - TRBV29-1 SVETGGGGETQY
TRBJ2-3 once TRBV10-3 AISERTGGRGDTQY
TRBJ2-7 - TRBV27 ASSLSRTGPDGQY
TRBJ2-5 few TRBV10-2 ASSGTGRAETQY
TRBJ1-4 - TRBV27 ASSLTIPLPGQGASNEKLF
TRBJ1-2 - TRBV6-5 ASSSELTGAGGYT
TRBJ2-3 - TRBV15 ATSREVGGFSPADTQY
TRBJ2-3 - TRBV9 ASSVATSGITDTQY
TRBJ1-4 - TRBV6-6 ASSRTGANEKLF
TRBJ1-2 - TRBV6-4 ASSAPRTVRGYT
TRBJ2-1 - TRBV5-1 ASSREPKGDNEQF
TRBJ1-6 - TRBV19 ASSIDRGRSPLH
TRBJ2-7 few TRBV2 ASSTSGRAREQY
TRBJ1-3 - TRBV5-1 ASSLGGNGNTIY
TRBJ1-6 - TRBV13 ASSSPGQGSSPLH
TRBJ2-1 - TRBV28 ASSFAGTYNEQF
TRBJ2-4 - TRBV19 ASTLQGENIQY
TRBJ1-5 - TRBV5-6 ASSFLQGRNQPQH
TRBJ1-3 - TRBV27 ASSLSGLRGQGHPGNTIY
TRBJ2-1 - TRBV30 AWTITGAEEQF
TRBJ2-2 - TRBV7-2 ASSLEGLAGRGELF
TRBJ2-6 - TRBV28 ASSSSGRGGANVLT
TRBJ2-3 - TRBV15 ATSRPTGRADTQY
TRBJ2-1 once TRBV4-2 ASSQTVNSYNEQF
TRBJ2-6 - TRBV18 ASSPRPGHRTSGANVLT
TRBJ1-1 - TRBV28 ASSIYGQGEAF
TRBJ2-1 - TRBV5-1 ASSLERNYNEQF
TRBJ2-3 - TRBV11-2 ASSLGAVAGDTQY
TRBJ2-7 - TRBV27 ASQPMGQGPSEQY
TRBJ2-2 - TRBV19 ASKGAGISNTGELF
TRBJ2-7 - TRBV27 ASSLFQGSSYEQY
TRBJ2-1 - TRBV29-1 SASINNEQF
TRBJ2-5 - TRBV4-2 ASSRTGVQETQY
TRBJ2-3 once TRBV4-1 ASSQLEGARTDTQY